The 9 T cell receptor beta chains given below trace back to one sample, sequenced in a study of T cells after yellow fever vaccination. TCRdb analysed the 5' RACE reads with MiXCR anew, one entry per CDR3 protein. The sample contains about 340,000 distinct CDR3 sequences, approximately 13% of which appear only once. Source: CD4+ T cells sorted from PBMCs, taken 15 days after the yellow fever booster vaccination. These receptors all stem from a man aged 18 to 30 who received the YFV17D yellow fever vaccine.

This chain joins TRBV28 and TRBJ2-5, with D possibly being TRBD2 (5 bases). Looked up from germline, CDR1 is MDHEN and CDR2 is SYDVKM. V gave up 10 bases and J gave up 4 bases, with 19 bases separating them. The CDR3 runs 14 residues. The DNA of the CDR3 is TGTGCCACCGCTCCCCCCTGGGCGGGAGAGACCCAGTACTTC. It encodes CATAPPWAGETQYF.

This clonotype has only a few counts. V usage is TRBV18 and J usage is TRBJ1-5, with 7 positions matching TRBD1. In germline, CDR1 is KGHSH, CDR2 LQKENI. The CDR3 runs to 16 residues. Unmatched junction bases numbered 15, after V lost 3 bases and J lost 10 bases. For the CDR3, the DNA is TGTGCCAGCTCACCTCCGGGCAGGGGGTCGGGTACCCCCCAGCATTTT. Translating it yields CASSPPGRGSGTPQHF.

The chain joins TRBV18 to TRBJ1-1; 7 bases agree with TRBD1. Germline V lookup: CDR1 KGHSH, CDR2 LQKENI. V dropped 5 bases and J dropped 4; count of bases not matched to a gene: 7. The CDR3 extends over 14 amino acids. The CDR3, as DNA: TGTGCCAGCTCAGGAGGGGGCTTGGGCACTGAAGCTTTCTTT. This sequence encodes CASSGGGLGTEAFF.

The chain has TRBV7-9 and TRBJ2-1; D may be TRBD2 (6 bases). Germline V CDR1 and CDR2: SEHNR, FQNEAQ (reference sequence). V was clipped by 5 bases and J by 0 bases, with 14 bases between them. This CDR3 comprises 16 residues. The CDR3 loop reads CASSPGLLSSYNEQFF. The CDR3 DNA reads TGTGCCAGCAGCCCGGGACTTTTGAGCTCCTACAATGAGCAGTTCTTC.

The V and J genes are TRBV10-3 and TRBJ2-5, with a tentative D call TRBD1 (6 bases). Germline-derived CDR1 and CDR2 are ENHRY and SYGVKD. The CDR3 is 16 residues long. V lost 3 bases and J lost 2, with 16 bases in between. CDR3 sequence (DNA): TGTGCCATCAGTGAATTTCAAGGGGGTCAACAAGAGACCCAGTACTTC. Translated, it gives CAISEFQGGQQETQYF.

Only a few counts were recorded for this clonotype. The gene calls are TRBV28 and TRBJ1-3; D uncertain. Germline CDR1 is MDHEN and CDR2 is SYDVKM. The length of the CDR3 is 14 residues. V shed 1 base and J shed 1 base, with 5 bases lying between them. CDR3 nucleotide sequence: TGTGCCAGCAGTTTATCACAGTCTGGAAACACCATATATTTT. Its translation is CASSLSQSGNTIYF.

This sequence joins TRBV2 and TRBJ2-3; 7 nucleotides align to TRBD2. V lost 6 bases and J lost 6; bases outside the gene matches: 6. The germline V gene encodes CDR1 SNHLY and CDR2 FYNNEI. The CDR3 covers 13 residues. The CDR3 region has the DNA TGTGCCAGCAGCCAAAAACTAGCGGATACGCAGTATTTT. This encodes CASSQKLADTQYF. Supplemented by reference TRBV2 and TRBJ2-3, the full variable domain reads EPEVTQTPSHQVTQMGQEVILRCVPISNHLYFYWYRQILGQKVEFLVSFYNNEISEKSEIFDDQFSVERPDGSNFTLKIRSTKLEDSAMYFCASSQKLADTQYFGPGTRLTVL.

V and J are TRBV2 and TRBJ2-2; 8 bases match TRBD1. Trimming removed 7 bases from V and 1 base from J; junction bases left unmatched: 2. The CDR3 runs to 14 residues. The germline V gene encodes CDR1 SNHLY and CDR2 FYNNEI. The CDR3 DNA sequence: TGTGCCAGCACCGGGACAGGGAACACCGGGGAGCTGTTTTTT. Its protein product is CASTGTGNTGELFF.

This clonotype was seen only a few times. V is TRBV11-1 and J is TRBJ2-2; 9 positions agree with TRBD1. The CDR3 length is 14 residues. J gave up 6 bases and V 4 bases, and 3 bases lay outside the gene matches. The germline V gene encodes CDR1 SGHAT and CDR2 FQDESV (reference sequence). The CDR3 coding sequence is TGTGCCAGCAGCTACCGGGACAGGGCCGGGGAGCTGTTTTTT. Encoded protein: CASSYRDRAGELFF.